Shown below are 21 T cell receptor beta chains from a single sample sequenced in a study of identical twins. Each CDR3 protein gets one entry after TCRdb re-called the 5' RACE reads with MiXCR. The sample carries some 760,000 distinct CDR3 sequences, roughly 20% recorded once. This sample was also put to use in a study of T cells expressing NK-cell markers.

The sample was PBMCs. The origin of the receptors is a woman aged 18-29 years in good health.

CDR3 coding DNA: TGCGCCAGCTGGGGACTAGCGGGTAGTAGCACAGATACGCAGTATTTT. As protein: CASWGLAGSSTDTQYF. This rearrangement joins TRBV5-1 to TRBJ2-3; 12 nucleotides agree with TRBD2. The trim removed 7 bases at V and 0 bases at J, leaving 6 bases unmatched. The CDR3 is 16 amino acids. The V gene's germline CDR1 is SGHRS and CDR2 YFSETQ.

This clonotype was picked up a small number of times. This sequence joins TRBV10-3 and TRBJ2-7, with D unclear. CDR3 size: 13 residues. The germline V gene has CDR1 ENHRY and CDR2 SYGVKD. Trimming pared 0 bases from V and 6 bases from J, leaving 9 bases between. The CDR3 DNA reads TGTGCCATCAGTGAGTCGAGACTCCCCGAGCAGTACTTC. It encodes CAISESRLPEQYF.

The chain joins TRBV20-1 to TRBJ1-1; 8 bases line up with TRBD1. The ends lost 3 bases at V and 1 base at J; junction bases unmatched: 1. This CDR3 has 13 residues. Germline V lookup: CDR1 DFQATT, CDR2 SNEGSKA (reference sequence). CDR3 DNA sequence: TGCAGTGCTAGTGGGACAGGGAACACTGAAGCTTTCTTT. Its protein product is CSASGTGNTEAFF.

At least ten counts were recorded for this clonotype. This chain joins TRBV20-1 and TRBJ2-7; D is uncertain. Germline CDR1 DFQATT, CDR2 SNEGSKA (reference sequence). This CDR3 contains 14 residues. Trimming took 6 bases from V and 5 from J, leaving 20 bases between them. The CDR3 reads CSAPGPSQNHEQYF. CDR3 DNA sequence: TGCAGTGCCCCCGGACCTTCCCAGAACCACGAGCAGTACTTC.

V gene TRBV5-1 combines with J gene TRBJ2-7; 9 nucleotides line up with TRBD2. The length of the CDR3 is 14 residues. V shed 4 bases and J 3 bases; nucleotides not matched to a gene: 5. Per the germline V gene, CDR1 is SGHRS and CDR2 is YFSETQ. CDR3 sequence reads: CASSPGTSFYEQYF. The CDR3 nucleotides are TGCGCCAGCAGCCCCGGGACTAGCTTCTACGAGCAGTACTTC.

The chain uses TRBV29-1 and TRBJ1-2; unclear D gene. Trimming removed 7 bases from V and 3 bases from J, with 9 bases in between. Germline V gene lookup returns CDR1 SQVTM and CDR2 ANQGSEA. The CDR3 extends over 11 amino acids. The CDR3 DNA sequence: TGCAGCGCTGGGGAGGACTATGGCTACACCTTC. It yields the protein CSAGEDYGYTF.

This clonotype turned up a few times. The chain uses TRBV4-2 and TRBJ2-7; D might be TRBD1 (6 bases). V dropped 0 bases and J dropped 0 bases, with 12 bases sitting between them. CDR3 length: 16 residues. The germline V gene has CDR1 LGHNA and CDR2 YNFKEQ. The CDR3 sequence is CASSQDETGSSYEQYF. CDR3 DNA sequence: TGTGCCAGCAGCCAAGATGAAACAGGGAGCTCCTACGAGCAGTACTTC.

This clonotype showed up just a few times. This sequence joins TRBV11-1 and TRBJ2-7, with D possibly matching TRBD2 (6 bases). Germline CDR1 SGHAT, CDR2 FQDESV (reference sequence). V lost 4 bases and J lost 5, with 12 bases in between. CDR3 length: 13 amino acids. CDR3 sequence: CASSWEVRNEQYF. The CDR3 DNA reads TGTGCCAGCAGCTGGGAGGTCCGAAACGAGCAGTACTTC.

A few counts support this clonotype. This chain joins TRBV9 and TRBJ2-5, with D perhaps TRBD1 (5 bases). Germline-derived CDR1 and CDR2 are SGDLS and YYNGEE. V was trimmed by 2 bases and J by 2 bases, leaving 10 bases between them. The CDR3 has 14 residues. CDR3 protein: CASSVGAGQETQYF. CDR3 nucleotides: TGTGCCAGCAGCGTTGGGGCAGGGCAAGAGACCCAGTACTTC.

This clonotype has more than one count but fewer than ten. This chain connects TRBV6-5 to TRBJ2-1, with 8 bases identical to TRBD2. V was clipped by 2 bases and J by 9 bases; unmatched bases: 6. The CDR3 runs 14 residues. Germline CDR1 is MNHEY and CDR2 is SVGAGI. CDR3 region: CASSYVRGGVEQFF. The CDR3 nucleotides read TGTGCCAGCAGTTACGTTCGGGGGGGCGTTGAGCAGTTCTTC.

This clonotype was detected only a few times. V usage is TRBV10-3 and J usage is TRBJ1-1, with unresolved D. This CDR3 is built from 14 residues. CDR1 ENHRY and CDR2 SYGVKD come from the germline V gene. The ends were cut back, 0 bases at V and 2 bases at J, with 7 bases in the middle. CDR3 nucleotides: TGTGCCATCAGTGAGTCGTTGCTAAACACTGAAGCTTTCTTT. Encoded protein: CAISESLLNTEAFF.

This clonotype was seen only a few times. CDR3 sequence: CASSQGPLELFF. The CDR3 region has the DNA TGCGCCAGCAGTCAAGGGCCCTTGGAACTGTTTTTT. The rearrangement uses TRBV23-1 and TRBJ1-4; D not certain. Being an ORF, TRBV23-1 has a function that is uncertain. V was pared by 2 bases and J by 12 bases, with 10 bases between. This CDR3 contains 12 residues.

This clonotype was seen a single time. The chain uses TRBV30 and TRBJ2-5, with unresolved D. The ends were cut back, 2 bases at V and 2 bases at J, with 15 bases in the middle. There are 15 residues in the CDR3. Germline CDR1 reads GTSNPN; CDR2 reads SVGIG (reference sequence). CDR3 protein: CAWSITVGRQETQYF. The CDR3 region has the DNA TGTGCCTGGAGTATAACCGTGGGCAGACAAGAGACCCAGTACTTC.

CDR3 loop: CATQTGFGTQYF. In nucleotides, the CDR3 is TGTGCCACTCAGACAGGGTTCGGGACCCAGTACTTC. The chain recombines TRBV6-5 with TRBJ2-5; TRBD1 agrees at 7 bases. Losses at the gene ends were 10 bases for V and 7 bases for J; bases not matched to a gene: 9. The CDR3 runs 12 residues. The V gene's germline CDR1 is MNHEY and CDR2 SVGAGI.

This clonotype was counted a few times. This sequence joins TRBV6-1 and TRBJ2-5; 9 bases fit TRBD2. V was pared by 7 bases and J by 4 bases, with 10 bases of the junction left unmatched. The CDR3 is 15 amino acids. From germline, CDR1 is MNHNS and CDR2 SASEGT. Written as DNA, the CDR3 is TGTGCCAGCACCCGAGCGGGAGGATTAATAGAGACCCAGTACTTC. Translated: CASTRAGGLIETQYF.

This clonotype was observed a few times. The rearrangement uses TRBV7-8 and TRBJ1-6, with 9 positions matching TRBD1. In germline, CDR1 is SGHVS, CDR2 FQNEAQ. V shed 1 base, J shed 10 bases, and the junction held 5 bases outside the gene matches. The CDR3 is 15 amino acids. As DNA, the CDR3 is TGTGCCAGCAGCTTAGTTTCGGGACAGGGCTCACCCCTCCACTTT. It encodes CASSLVSGQGSPLHF.

This clonotype showed up just once. This chain uses TRBV12-3 or TRBV12-4 with TRBJ1-2; D is undetermined. V dropped 5 bases and J dropped 4 bases, with 8 bases sitting between them. The length of the CDR3 is 12 residues. CDR3 nucleotides: TGTGCCAGCAGTCCCCTTATCTATGGCTACACCTTC. This codes for CASSPLIYGYTF.

The genes are TRBV7-9 and TRBJ2-7; either TRBD1 or TRBD2 may fit D (5 bases each). Deletions cut 6 bases from V and 3 bases from J, with 12 bases between. Germline-derived CDR1 and CDR2 are SEHNR and FQNEAQ (reference sequence). The CDR3 runs 13 residues. The CDR3 coding sequence is TGTGCCAGCAGAACATGGGGGATCTACGAGCAGTACTTC. It is translated as CASRTWGIYEQYF.

The gene calls are TRBV5-1 and TRBJ2-7; 16 bases line up with TRBD2. The CDR3 sequence is 18 residues long. Losses at the gene ends were 4 bases for V and 4 bases for J; bases not matched to a gene: 11. Germline CDR1 SGHRS, CDR2 YFSETQ. The CDR3 sequence: CASSTGLAGGLSMYEQYF. CDR3 DNA sequence: TGCGCCAGCAGCACGGGACTAGCGGGAGGGCTCAGCATGTACGAGCAGTACTTC.

The J gene is TRBJ2-1, the V gene TRBV4-2, with no clear D. This CDR3 spans 13 amino acids. V lost 0 bases and J lost 9, with 9 bases in between. Germline CDR1 LGHNA, CDR2 YNFKEQ. In DNA, the CDR3 is TGTGCCAGCAGCCAAGATACGAAGGGTGAGCAGTTCTTC. As protein: CASSQDTKGEQFF.

This clonotype was counted between two and nine times. The chain combines TRBV3-1 with TRBJ2-7; D gene uncertain. Trimming removed 3 bases at V and 0 bases at J, with 6 bases between. Germline V gene data show CDR1 as LGHDT and CDR2 as YNNKEL (reference sequence). CDR3 length: 13 amino acids. This chain's CDR3 is CASSHRASYEQYF. The CDR3, as DNA: TGTGCCAGCAGCCATAGGGCCTCCTACGAGCAGTACTTC.